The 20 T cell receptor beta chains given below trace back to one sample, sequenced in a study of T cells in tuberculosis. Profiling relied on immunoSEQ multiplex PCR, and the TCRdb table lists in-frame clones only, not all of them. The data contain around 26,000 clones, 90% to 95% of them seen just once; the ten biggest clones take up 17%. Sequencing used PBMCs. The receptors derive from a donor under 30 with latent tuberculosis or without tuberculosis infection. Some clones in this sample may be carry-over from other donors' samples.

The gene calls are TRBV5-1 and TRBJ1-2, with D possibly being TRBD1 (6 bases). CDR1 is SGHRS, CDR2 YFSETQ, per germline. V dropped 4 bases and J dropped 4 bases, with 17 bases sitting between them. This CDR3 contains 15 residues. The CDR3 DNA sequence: TGCGCCAGCAGCCTTAACAGGGTCGCTCCCTATGGCTACACCTTC. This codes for CASSLNRVAPYGYTF.

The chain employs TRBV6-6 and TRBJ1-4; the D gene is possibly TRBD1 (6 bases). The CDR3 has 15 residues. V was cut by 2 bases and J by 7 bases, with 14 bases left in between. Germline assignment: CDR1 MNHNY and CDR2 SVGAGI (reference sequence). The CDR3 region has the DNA TGTGCCAGCAGTTACCTGAGGACAGCGAGTGAAAAACTGTTTTTT. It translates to CASSYLRTASEKLFF.

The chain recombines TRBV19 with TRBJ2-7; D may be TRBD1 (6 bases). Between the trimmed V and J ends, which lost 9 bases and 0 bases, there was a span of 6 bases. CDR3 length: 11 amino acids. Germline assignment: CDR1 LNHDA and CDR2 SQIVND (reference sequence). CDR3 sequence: CARQGSYEQYF. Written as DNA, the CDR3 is TGTGCCAGACAGGGCTCCTACGAGCAGTACTTC.

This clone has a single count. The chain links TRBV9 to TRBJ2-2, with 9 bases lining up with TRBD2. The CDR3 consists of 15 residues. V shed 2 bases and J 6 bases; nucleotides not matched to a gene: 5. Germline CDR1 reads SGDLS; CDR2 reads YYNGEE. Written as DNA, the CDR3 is TGTGCCAGCAGCGTTCTTAGCGGGAGCGCCGGGGAGCTGTTTTTT. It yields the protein CASSVLSGSAGELFF.

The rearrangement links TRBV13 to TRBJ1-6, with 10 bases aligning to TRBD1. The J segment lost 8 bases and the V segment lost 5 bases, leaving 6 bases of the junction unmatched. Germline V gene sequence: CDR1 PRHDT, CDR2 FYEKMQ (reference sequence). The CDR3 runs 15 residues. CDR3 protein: CASSASGTGDSPLHF. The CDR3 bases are TGTGCCAGCAGCGCTTCCGGGACAGGGGATTCACCCCTCCACTTT.

CDR3 region: CASSIQGAYGYTF. The CDR3 nucleotides read TGTGCCAGCAGCATTCAGGGTGCCTATGGCTACACCTTC. The V and J genes are TRBV5-6 and TRBJ1-2; the D gene is possibly TRBD1 (5 bases). The V and J ends lost 4 bases and 4 bases respectively, with 11 bases between them. Germline CDR1 SGHDT, CDR2 YYEEEE. The CDR3 sequence is 13 residues long.

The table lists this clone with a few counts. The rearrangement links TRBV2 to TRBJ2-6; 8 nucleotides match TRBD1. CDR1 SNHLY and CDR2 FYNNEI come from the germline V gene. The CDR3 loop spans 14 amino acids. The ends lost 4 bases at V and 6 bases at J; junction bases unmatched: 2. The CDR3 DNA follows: TGTGCCAGCAGTGTACAGGGGGAGGCCAACGTCCTGACTTTC. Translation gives CASSVQGEANVLTF.

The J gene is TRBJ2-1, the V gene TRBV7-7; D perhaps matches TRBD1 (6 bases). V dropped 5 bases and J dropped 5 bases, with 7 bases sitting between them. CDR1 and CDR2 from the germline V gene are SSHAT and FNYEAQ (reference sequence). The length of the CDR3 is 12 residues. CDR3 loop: CASSQGNNEQFF. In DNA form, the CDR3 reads TGTGCCAGCAGCCAGGGGAACAATGAGCAGTTCTTC.

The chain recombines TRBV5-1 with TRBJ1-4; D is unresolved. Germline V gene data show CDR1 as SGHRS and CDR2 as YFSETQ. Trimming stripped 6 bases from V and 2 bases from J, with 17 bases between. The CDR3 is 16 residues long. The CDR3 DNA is TGCGCCAGCACCCCGAGTGGGAGGACGACTAATGAAAAACTGTTTTTT. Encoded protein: CASTPSGRTTNEKLFF. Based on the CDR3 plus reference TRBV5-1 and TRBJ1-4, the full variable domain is KAGVTQTPRYLIKTRGQQVTLSCSPISGHRSVSWYQQTPGQGLQFLFEYFSETQRNKGNFPGRFSGRQFSNSRSEMNVSTLELGDSALYLCASTPSGRTTNEKLFFGSGTQLSVL.

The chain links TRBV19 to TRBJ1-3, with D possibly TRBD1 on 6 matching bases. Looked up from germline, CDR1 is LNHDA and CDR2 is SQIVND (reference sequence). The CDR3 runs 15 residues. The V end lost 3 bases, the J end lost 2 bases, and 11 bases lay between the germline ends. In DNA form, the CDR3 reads TGTGCCAGTAGTATCCCAGGGGCAACTGGAAACACCATATATTTT. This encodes CASSIPGATGNTIYF.

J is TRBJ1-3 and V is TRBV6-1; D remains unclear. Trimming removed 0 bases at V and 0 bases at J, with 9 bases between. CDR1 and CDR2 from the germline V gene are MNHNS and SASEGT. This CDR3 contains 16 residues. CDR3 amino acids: CASSEAPPVSGNTIYF. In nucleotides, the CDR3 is TGTGCCAGCAGTGAAGCACCCCCAGTCTCTGGAAACACCATATATTTT.

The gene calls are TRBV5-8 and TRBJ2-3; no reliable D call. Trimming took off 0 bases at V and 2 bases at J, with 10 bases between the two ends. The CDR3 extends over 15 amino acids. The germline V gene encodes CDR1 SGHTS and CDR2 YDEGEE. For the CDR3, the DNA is TGTGCCAGCAGCTTGGGGCAGGCTTACACAGATACGCAGTATTTT. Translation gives CASSLGQAYTDTQYF.

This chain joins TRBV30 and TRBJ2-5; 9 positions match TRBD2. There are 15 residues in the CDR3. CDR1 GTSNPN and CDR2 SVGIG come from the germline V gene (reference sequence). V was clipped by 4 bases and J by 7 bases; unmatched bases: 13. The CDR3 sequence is CAWTRGLANERTQYF. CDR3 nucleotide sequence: TGTGCCTGGACCAGAGGACTAGCGAACGAGAGGACCCAGTACTTC.

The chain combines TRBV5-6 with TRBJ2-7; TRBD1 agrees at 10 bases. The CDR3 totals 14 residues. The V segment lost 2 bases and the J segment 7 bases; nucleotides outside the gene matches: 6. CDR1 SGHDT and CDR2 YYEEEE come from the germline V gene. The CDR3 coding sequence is TGTGCCAGCAGCTTCGGGACAGGGGTTGGAGAGCAGTACTTC. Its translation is CASSFGTGVGEQYF.

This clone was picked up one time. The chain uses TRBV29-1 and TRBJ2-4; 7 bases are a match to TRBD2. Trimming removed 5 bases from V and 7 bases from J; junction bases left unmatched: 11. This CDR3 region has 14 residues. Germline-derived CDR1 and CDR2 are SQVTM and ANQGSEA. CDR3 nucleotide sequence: TGCAGCGTTCATGGTGGGCAGGGAGGGAACATTCAGTACTTC. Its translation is CSVHGGQGGNIQYF.

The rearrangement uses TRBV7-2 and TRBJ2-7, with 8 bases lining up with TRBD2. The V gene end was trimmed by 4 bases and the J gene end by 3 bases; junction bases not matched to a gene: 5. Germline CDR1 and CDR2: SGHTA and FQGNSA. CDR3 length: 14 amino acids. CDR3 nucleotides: TGTGCCAGCAGCTCTACTAGCGGAATCTACGAGCAGTACTTC. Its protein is CASSSTSGIYEQYF.

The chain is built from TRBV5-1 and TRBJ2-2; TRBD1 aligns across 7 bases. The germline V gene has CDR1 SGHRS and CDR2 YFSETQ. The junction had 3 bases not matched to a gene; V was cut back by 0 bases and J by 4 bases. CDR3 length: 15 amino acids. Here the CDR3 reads CASSLEGGATGELFF. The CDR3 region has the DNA TGCGCCAGCAGCTTGGAAGGGGGCGCCACCGGGGAGCTGTTTTTT. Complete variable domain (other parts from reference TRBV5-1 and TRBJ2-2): KAGVTQTPRYLIKTRGQQVTLSCSPISGHRSVSWYQQTPGQGLQFLFEYFSETQRNKGNFPGRFSGRQFSNSRSEMNVSTLELGDSALYLCASSLEGGATGELFFGEGSRLTVL.

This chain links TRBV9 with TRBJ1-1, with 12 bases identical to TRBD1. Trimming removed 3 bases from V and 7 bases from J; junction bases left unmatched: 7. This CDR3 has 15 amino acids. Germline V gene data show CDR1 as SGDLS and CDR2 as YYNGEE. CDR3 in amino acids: CASSARGTGGGEAFF. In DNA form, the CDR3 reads TGTGCCAGCAGCGCCCGCGGGACAGGGGGCGGTGAAGCTTTCTTT. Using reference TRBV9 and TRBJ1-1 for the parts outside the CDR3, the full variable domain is DSGVTQTPKHLITATGQRVTLRCSPRSGDLSVYWYQQSLDQGLQFLIQYYNGEERAKGNILERFSAQQFPDLHSELNLSSLELGDSALYFCASSARGTGGGEAFFGQGTRLTVV.

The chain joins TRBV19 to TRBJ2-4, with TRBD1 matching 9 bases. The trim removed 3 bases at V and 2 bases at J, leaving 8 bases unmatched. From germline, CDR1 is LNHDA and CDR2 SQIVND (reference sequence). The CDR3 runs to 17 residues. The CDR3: CASSMGQGGGPKNIQYF. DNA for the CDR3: TGTGCCAGTAGTATGGGACAGGGAGGGGGGCCCAAAAACATTCAGTACTTC.

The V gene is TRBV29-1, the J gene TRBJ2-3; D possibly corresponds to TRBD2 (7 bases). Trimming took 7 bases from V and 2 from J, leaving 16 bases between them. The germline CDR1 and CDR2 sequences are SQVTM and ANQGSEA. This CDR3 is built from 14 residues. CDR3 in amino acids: CSAGLGGPTDTQYF. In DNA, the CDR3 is TGCAGCGCTGGCTTGGGGGGGCCCACAGATACGCAGTATTTT.